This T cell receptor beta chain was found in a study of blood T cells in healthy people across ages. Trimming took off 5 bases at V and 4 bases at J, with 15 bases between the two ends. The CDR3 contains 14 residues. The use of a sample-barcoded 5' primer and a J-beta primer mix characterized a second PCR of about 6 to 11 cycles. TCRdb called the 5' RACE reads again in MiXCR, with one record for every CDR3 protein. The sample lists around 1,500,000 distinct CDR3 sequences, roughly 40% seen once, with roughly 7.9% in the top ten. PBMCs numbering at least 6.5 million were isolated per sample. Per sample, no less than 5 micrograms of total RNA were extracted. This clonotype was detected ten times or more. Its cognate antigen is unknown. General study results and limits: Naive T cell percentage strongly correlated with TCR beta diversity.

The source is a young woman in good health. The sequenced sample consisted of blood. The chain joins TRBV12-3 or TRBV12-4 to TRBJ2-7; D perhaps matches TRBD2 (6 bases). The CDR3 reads CASSPRDLPYEQYF. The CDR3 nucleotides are TGTGCCAGCAGTCCTCGGGACTTACCATACGAGCAGTACTTC.